A single sample gave rise to the 17 T cell receptor beta chains below, sequenced in a study of blood T cell repertoires in COVID-19. This table comes from immunoSEQ multiplex PCR, and its TCRdb copy is limited to in-frame clones, with some not included. The table lists approximately 150,000 clones, around 78% of them singletons. The sequencing input was peripheral blood. These TCRs come from a woman in her fifties or sixties with acute or convalescent COVID-19.

The chain recombines TRBV4-1 with TRBJ2-3; 12 bases line up with TRBD2. Looked up from germline, CDR1 is MGHRA and CDR2 is YSYEKL. This CDR3 has 19 residues. The V gene end was trimmed by 4 bases and the J gene end by 6 bases; junction bases not matched to a gene: 17. The chain's CDR3 is CASSLTTQTSGSVMDTQYF. CDR3 nucleotide sequence: TGCGCCAGCAGCCTCACAACCCAGACTAGCGGGAGTGTCATGGATACGCAGTATTTT.

The chain is built from TRBV10-2 and TRBJ2-5; TRBD1 agrees at 9 bases. Per the germline V gene, CDR1 is WSHSY and CDR2 is SAAADI. Germline trimming cut 5 bases from V and 5 bases from J; bases unmatched to any gene: 3. The CDR3 is 13 residues long. CDR3 DNA: TGCGCCAGCAGTTACAGGGGGCTCGAGACCCAGTACTTC. Its translation is CASSYRGLETQYF.

The rearrangement links TRBV7-9 to TRBJ2-1, with TRBD1 identical over 11 bases. The CDR3 spans 16 residues. The V segment lost 5 bases and the J segment 1 base; nucleotides outside the gene matches: 4. Looked up from germline, CDR1 is SEHNR and CDR2 is FQNEAQ (reference sequence). As DNA, the CDR3 is TGTGCCAGCAGCCCCGGACAGGGGGCATCCTACAATGAGCAGTTCTTC. Encoded protein: CASSPGQGASYNEQFF.

The chain employs TRBV6-9 and TRBJ2-1; D ambiguous. V lost 4 bases and J 3 bases, leaving 10 bases between the germline ends. CDR3 length: 14 residues. Germline V CDR1 and CDR2: MNHGY, SVAAGI. The CDR3 is CASSSRKDYNEQFF. CDR3 nucleotides: TGTGCCAGCAGTTCGAGAAAAGACTACAATGAGCAGTTCTTC.

The table lists this clone with a few counts. The chain is built from TRBV4-1 and TRBJ1-4, with D hard to call. In germline, CDR1 is MGHRA, CDR2 YSYEKL. This CDR3 region has 15 residues. V shed 4 bases and J shed 8 bases, with 17 bases lying between them. As DNA, the CDR3 is TGCGCCAGCAGCCCTCCTAGGAGCCGGGAGGAAAAACTGTTTTTT. This gives the protein CASSPPRSREEKLFF.

V gene TRBV6-5 combines with J gene TRBJ1-1, with D perhaps matching TRBD1 (5 bases). This CDR3 has 12 amino acids. V was shortened by 6 bases and J by 7 bases, with 12 bases between the two germline ends. Germline V gives CDR1 MNHEY, CDR2 SVGAGI. The CDR3 DNA reads as TGTGCCAGCAGCCTAAAGCAGGGTGAAGCTTTCTTT. Its protein product is CASSLKQGEAFF.

This clone was detected once. The chain uses TRBV30 and TRBJ1-5, with 10 bases fitting TRBD1. The V gene's germline CDR1 is GTSNPN and CDR2 SVGIG (reference sequence). The CDR3 sequence is 15 residues long. The J segment lost 6 bases and the V segment lost 4 bases, leaving 9 bases of the junction unmatched. CDR3 coding DNA: TGTGCCTGGAATATGGGACAGGGGTTGGCTCAGCCCCAGCATTTT. This encodes CAWNMGQGLAQPQHF.

CDR3 sequence reads: CASSLSRDSYDEQFF. CDR3 coding DNA: TGTGCCAGCAGCTTATCTCGGGATTCTTATGATGAGCAGTTCTTC. J is TRBJ2-1 and V is TRBV7-2; weak D call: TRBD2 (5 bases). Germline CDR1 is SGHTA and CDR2 is FQGNSA. Trimming took off 2 bases at V and 8 bases at J, with 16 bases between the two ends. The CDR3 contains 15 residues.

This clone was counted ten times or more. The chain recombines TRBV7-2 with TRBJ2-7; D unclear. The germline V gene encodes CDR1 SGHTA and CDR2 FQGNSA. Trimming removed 5 bases at V and 5 bases at J, with 13 bases between. The CDR3 runs to 13 residues. The CDR3 loop reads CASSHNKIHEQYF. The DNA of the CDR3 is TGTGCCAGCAGCCATAACAAGATCCACGAGCAGTACTTC.

The chain employs TRBV19 and TRBJ2-1, with 11 positions matching TRBD2. The CDR3 is 17 residues long. V was pared by 1 base and J by 0 bases, with 2 bases of the junction left unmatched. Germline V gives CDR1 LNHDA, CDR2 SQIVND (reference sequence). CDR3 coding DNA: TGTGCCAGTAGTATAGGACTAGCGGGGATCTCCTACAATGAGCAGTTCTTC. Its translation is CASSIGLAGISYNEQFF.

The gene calls are TRBV4-1 and TRBJ1-1; unclear D gene. Trimming cost V 1 base and J 3 bases, with 6 bases left between them. Germline values: CDR1 MGHRA, CDR2 YSYEKL. CDR3 length equals 13 residues. CDR3 loop: CASSQGTYTEAFF. In nucleotides, the CDR3 is TGCGCCAGCAGCCAAGGTACTTACACTGAAGCTTTCTTT.

Details on this clone: At one of its ends the junction is not consistent with the germline gene, which may arise from a read error. The chain links TRBV5-4 to TRBJ1-2, with 9 bases identical to TRBD1. This CDR3 is built from 13 residues. The germline CDR1 and CDR2 sequences are SGHNT and YYREEE (reference sequence). CDR3 sequence (DNA): TGTGTCAGCAGCTTGGGACAGGGAACGGTCTACACCTTC. Translation: CVSSLGQGTVYTF.

This clone was detected only once. The chain couples TRBV2 to TRBJ1-1, with D possibly being TRBD1 (5 bases). V was pared by 0 bases and J by 10 bases, with 9 bases between. The germline V gene has CDR1 SNHLY and CDR2 FYNNEI. This CDR3 comprises 12 residues. In nucleotides, the CDR3 is TGTGCCAGCAGTGAAGCGCCCGGGGGAGCTTTCTTT. Encoded protein: CASSEAPGGAFF.

About this clone itself: One end of the junction is discordant with germline, which a read error may explain. The chain carries TRBV7-7 and TRBJ2-7, with TRBD2 matching over 11 bases. CDR1 and CDR2 (germline): SSHAT, FNYEAQ (reference sequence). CDR3 length: 15 amino acids. The CDR3 DNA reads as TGTGCTAGCAGCTTAGGGACTAGCGGAAGCTACGAGCAGTACTTC. Its translation is CASSLGTSGSYEQYF.

This chain uses TRBV4-1 with TRBJ1-1; TRBD1 might be the D (6 bases). Germline V gives CDR1 MGHRA, CDR2 YSYEKL. Trimming pared 0 bases from V and 2 bases from J, leaving 10 bases between. This CDR3 has 15 residues. CDR3 sequence: CASSQEGTSNTEAFF. The CDR3 DNA reads TGCGCCAGCAGCCAAGAGGGGACATCTAACACTGAAGCTTTCTTT.

This chain joins TRBV3-1 (or the pseudogene TRBV3-2) and TRBJ1-5; D remains unclear. V was cut by 4 bases and J by 1 base, with 8 bases left in between. CDR3 length equals 14 residues. The V gene's germline CDR1 is LGHDT and CDR2 YNNKEL (reference sequence). This CDR3 reads CASSPVRSNQPQHF. CDR3 DNA: TGTGCCAGCAGCCCCGTCAGGAGCAATCAGCCCCAGCATTTT.

This chain joins TRBV11-2 and TRBJ1-2; weak D call: TRBD1 (5 bases). The V and J ends lost 1 base and 6 bases respectively, with 6 bases between them. The CDR3 is made up of 12 amino acids. Per the germline V gene, CDR1 is SGHAT and CDR2 is FQNNGV. This CDR3 reads CASSLGQNGYTF. The CDR3 DNA reads TGTGCCAGCAGCTTAGGACAGAATGGCTACACCTTC.